The sequence of this TCR beta chain was determined in a study of metastatic and nonmetastatic thyroid tumors. Study context: The comparison covered peripheral blood and tumor or nodule tissue in malignant and benign thyroid patients.

The junction had 14 bases not matched to a gene; V was cut back by 0 bases and J by 5 bases. The length of the CDR3 is 18 residues. CDR1 and CDR2 from the germline V gene are GTSNPN and SVGIG (reference sequence). TCRdb re-called the PCR reads with MiXCR. The sample includes roughly 16,000 clones, more than 20% seen only once; the top ten take roughly a tenth. Every patient underwent thyroid surgery untreated. V and J are TRBV30 and TRBJ2-2, with 8 bases matching TRBD1. The sequence came from a female donor with papillary thyroid cancer or a benign thyroid nodule (not recorded which). Some clones in this sample may be carry-over from other donors' samples. Source material: adjacent normal tissue. This CDR3 is CAWSVSGRTGRKTGELFF. The CDR3 nucleotides read TGTGCCTGGAGTGTATCGGGGAGGACAGGGAGAAAGACCGGGGAGCTGTTTTTT.